This T cell receptor (beta chain) was profiled in a study of cytomegalovirus exposure and HLA in healthy donors. The study's findings and limits: Diagnosis of cytomegalovirus status made by the classifier reportedly showed high specificity and sensitivity. Subsequent analysis showed first-cohort TCR clusters tending to co-occur in around 130 validation repertoires. Rarity marked most TCR sequences, yet some public TCRs occurred in many donors.

CDR1 is SGHTA and CDR2 is FQGNSA in the germline V gene. V was trimmed by 2 bases and J by 5 bases, leaving 4 bases between them. The CDR3 totals 12 residues. Assay: immunoSEQ multiplex PCR; the TCRdb copy retains only in-frame clones and omits some. The sample includes about 220,000 clones, just over 90% of them seen just once. The donors were members of the validation cohort comprising 120 subjects, separate from the approximately 710-subject first cohort. In the case of this clone: Antigen specificity is unknown.

V and J are TRBV7-2 and TRBJ1-5, with D hard to call. The sequencing sample was made of PBMCs. The TCR sequence derives from a woman between 18 and 29 years old in good health and CMV-seronegative. The CDR3 region is CASSLLDQPQHF. The CDR3 DNA is TGTGCCAGCAGCTTACTCGATCAGCCCCAGCATTTT.